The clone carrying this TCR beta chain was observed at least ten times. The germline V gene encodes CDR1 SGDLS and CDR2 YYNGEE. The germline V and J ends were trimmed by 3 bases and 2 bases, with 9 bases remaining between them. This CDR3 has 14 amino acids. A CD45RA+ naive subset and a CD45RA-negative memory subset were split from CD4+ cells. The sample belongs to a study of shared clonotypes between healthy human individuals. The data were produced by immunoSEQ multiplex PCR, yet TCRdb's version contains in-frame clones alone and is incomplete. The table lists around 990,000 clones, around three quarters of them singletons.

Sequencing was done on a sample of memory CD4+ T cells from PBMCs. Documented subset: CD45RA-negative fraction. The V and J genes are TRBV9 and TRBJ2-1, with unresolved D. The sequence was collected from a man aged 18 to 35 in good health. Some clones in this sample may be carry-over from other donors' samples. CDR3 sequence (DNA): TGTGCCAGCAGCGCCACAACCACCTACAATGAGCAGTTCTTC. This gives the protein CASSATTTYNEQFF.